What follows is one TCR beta chain and its context. Its antigen is not known. This entry is derived from a study of regulatory dendritic cells for organ transplantation. V trimming: 7 bases; J trimming: 10 bases; junction bases outside the gene matches: 17. CDR1 is MNHEY, CDR2 SMNVEV, per germline (reference sequence). CDR3 size: 15 residues. Study-wide findings and caveats: Memory CD8+ clonal expansion seemed more limited with regulatory than mature dendritic cells.

The method was immunoSEQ multiplex PCR; TCRdb's version includes in-frame clones alone and lacks a portion of them. The sample includes around 30,000 clones, about four fifths of them seen just once. CD4+ or CD8+ T cells were sorted as naive CD45RA+ or memory CD45RO+. The sequence derives from a human donor in good health. The sequenced sample was naive CD4+ T cells from blood. Stated subset: CD45RA+ naive T cells. This sequence joins TRBV27 and TRBJ2-5; TRBD2 agrees at 8 bases. CDR3 nucleotides: TGTGCCAGCACTAACACGGGGGGGCTGCGGGGGATCCAGTACTTC. The encoded protein is CASTNTGGLRGIQYF.